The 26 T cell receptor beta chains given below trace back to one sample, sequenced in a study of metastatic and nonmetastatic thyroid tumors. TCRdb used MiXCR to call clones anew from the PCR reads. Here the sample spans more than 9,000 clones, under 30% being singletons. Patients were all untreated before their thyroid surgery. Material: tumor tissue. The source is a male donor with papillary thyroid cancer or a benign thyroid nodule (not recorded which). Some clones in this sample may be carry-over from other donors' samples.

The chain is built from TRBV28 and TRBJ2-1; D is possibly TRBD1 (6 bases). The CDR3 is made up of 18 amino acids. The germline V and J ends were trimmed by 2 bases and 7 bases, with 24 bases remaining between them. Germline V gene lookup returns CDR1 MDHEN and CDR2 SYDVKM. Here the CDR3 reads CASSLEWQGPIHGNEQFF. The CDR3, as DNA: TGTGCCAGCAGTTTAGAGTGGCAGGGGCCCATCCACGGGAATGAGCAGTTCTTC.

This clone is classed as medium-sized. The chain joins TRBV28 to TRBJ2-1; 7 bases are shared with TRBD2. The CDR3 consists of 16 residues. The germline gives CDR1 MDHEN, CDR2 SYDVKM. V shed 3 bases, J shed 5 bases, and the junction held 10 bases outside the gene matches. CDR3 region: CASSFPPSGIDNEQFF. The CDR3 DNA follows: TGTGCCAGCAGTTTCCCCCCAAGCGGGATCGACAATGAGCAGTTCTTC.

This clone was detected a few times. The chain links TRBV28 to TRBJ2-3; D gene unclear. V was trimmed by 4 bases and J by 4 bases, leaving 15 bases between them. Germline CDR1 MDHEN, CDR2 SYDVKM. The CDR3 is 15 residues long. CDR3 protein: CASSCIPGVADTQYF. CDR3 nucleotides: TGTGCCAGCAGTTGCATCCCTGGGGTAGCAGATACGCAGTATTTT.

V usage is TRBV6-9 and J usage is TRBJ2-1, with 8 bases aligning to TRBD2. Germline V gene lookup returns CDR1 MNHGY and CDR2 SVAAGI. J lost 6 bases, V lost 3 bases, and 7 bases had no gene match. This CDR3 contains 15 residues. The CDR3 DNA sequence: TGTGCCAGCAGTTACCCGGGACTAGATGGCAATGAGCAGTTCTTC. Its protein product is CASSYPGLDGNEQFF.

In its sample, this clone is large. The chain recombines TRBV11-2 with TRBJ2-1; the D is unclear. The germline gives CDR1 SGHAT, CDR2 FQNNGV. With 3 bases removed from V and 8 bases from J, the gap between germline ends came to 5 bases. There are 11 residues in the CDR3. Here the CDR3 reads CASSLVHEQFF. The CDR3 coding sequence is TGTGCCAGCAGCTTGGTACATGAGCAGTTCTTC.

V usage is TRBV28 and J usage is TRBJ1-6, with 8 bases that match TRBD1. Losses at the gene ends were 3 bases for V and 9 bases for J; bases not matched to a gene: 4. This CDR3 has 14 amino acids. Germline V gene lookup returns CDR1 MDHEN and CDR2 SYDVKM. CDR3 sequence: CASSLTQGGSPLHF. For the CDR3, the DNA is TGTGCCAGCAGTTTGACACAGGGGGGTTCACCCCTCCACTTT.

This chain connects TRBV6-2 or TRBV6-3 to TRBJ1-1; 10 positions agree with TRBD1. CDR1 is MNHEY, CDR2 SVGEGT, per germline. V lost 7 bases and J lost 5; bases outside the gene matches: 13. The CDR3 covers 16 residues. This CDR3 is CASMPDRQGAETEAFF. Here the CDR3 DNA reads TGTGCCAGCATGCCCGACAGACAGGGGGCGGAGACTGAAGCTTTCTTT.

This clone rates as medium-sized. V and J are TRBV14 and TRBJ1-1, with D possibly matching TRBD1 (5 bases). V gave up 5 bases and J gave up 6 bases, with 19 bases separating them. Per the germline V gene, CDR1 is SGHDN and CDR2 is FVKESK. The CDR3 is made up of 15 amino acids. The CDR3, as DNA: TGTGCCAGCAGCTCCACCGCCAGGGCGAGGTCTGAAGCTTTCTTT. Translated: CASSSTARARSEAFF.

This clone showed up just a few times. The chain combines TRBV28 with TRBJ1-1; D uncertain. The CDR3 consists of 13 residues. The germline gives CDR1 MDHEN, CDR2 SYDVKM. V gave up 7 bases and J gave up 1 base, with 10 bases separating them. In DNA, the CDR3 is TGTGCCAGCAAAGGTTCTGAGAACACTGAAGCTTTCTTT. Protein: CASKGSENTEAFF.

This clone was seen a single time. CDR3 coding DNA: TGCGCCAGCAGCTTGGGGTATACGGGAGGCCGCGACGAGCAGTACGTC. It is translated as CASSLGYTGGRDEQYV. The chain combines TRBV5-1 with TRBJ2-7; TRBD2 aligns across 7 bases. Germline values: CDR1 SGHRS, CDR2 YFSETQ. The V and J ends lost 0 bases and 5 bases, in that order; junction bases with no gene match: 11. CDR3 length equals 16 residues.

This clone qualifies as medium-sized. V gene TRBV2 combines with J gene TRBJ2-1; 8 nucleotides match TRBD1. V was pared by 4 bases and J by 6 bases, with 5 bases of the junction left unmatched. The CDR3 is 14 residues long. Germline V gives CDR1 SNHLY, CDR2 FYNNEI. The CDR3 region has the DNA TGTGCCAGCAGTGGGGGACAGGCCCTCAATGAGCAGTTCTTC. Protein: CASSGGQALNEQFF. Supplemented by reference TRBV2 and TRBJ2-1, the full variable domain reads EPEVTQTPSHQVTQMGQEVILRCVPISNHLYFYWYRQILGQKVEFLVSFYNNEISEKSEIFDDQFSVERPDGSNFTLKIRSTKLEDSAMYFCASSGGQALNEQFFGPGTRLTVL.

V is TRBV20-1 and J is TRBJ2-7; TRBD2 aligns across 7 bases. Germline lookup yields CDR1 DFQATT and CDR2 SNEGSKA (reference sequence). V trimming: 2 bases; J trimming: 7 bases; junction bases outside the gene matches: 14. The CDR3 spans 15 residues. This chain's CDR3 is CSARPGSSGAGEQYF. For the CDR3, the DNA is TGCAGTGCTAGACCGGGTTCGAGCGGGGCTGGGGAGCAGTACTTC.

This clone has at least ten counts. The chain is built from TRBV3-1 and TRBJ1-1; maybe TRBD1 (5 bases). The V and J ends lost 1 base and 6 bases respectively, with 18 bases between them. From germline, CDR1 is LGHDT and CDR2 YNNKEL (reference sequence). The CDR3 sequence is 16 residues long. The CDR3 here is CASSQAGRGTLAEAFF. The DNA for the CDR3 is TGTGCCAGCAGCCAAGCGGGGAGGGGAACTTTGGCTGAAGCTTTCTTT.

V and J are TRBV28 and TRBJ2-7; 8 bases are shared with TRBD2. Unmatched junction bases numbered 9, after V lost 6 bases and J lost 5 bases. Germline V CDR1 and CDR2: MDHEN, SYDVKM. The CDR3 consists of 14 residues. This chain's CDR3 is CASRAGTRSHEQYF. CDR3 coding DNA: TGTGCCAGCAGGGCCGGGACTAGAAGCCACGAGCAGTACTTC.

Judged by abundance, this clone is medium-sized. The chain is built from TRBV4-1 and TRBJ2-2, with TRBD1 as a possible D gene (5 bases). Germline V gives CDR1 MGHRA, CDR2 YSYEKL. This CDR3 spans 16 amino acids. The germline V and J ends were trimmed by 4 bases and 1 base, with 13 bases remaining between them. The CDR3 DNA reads TGCGCCAGCAGCCCCACCCAGGGATTGAACACCGGGGAGCTGTTTTTT. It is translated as CASSPTQGLNTGELFF.

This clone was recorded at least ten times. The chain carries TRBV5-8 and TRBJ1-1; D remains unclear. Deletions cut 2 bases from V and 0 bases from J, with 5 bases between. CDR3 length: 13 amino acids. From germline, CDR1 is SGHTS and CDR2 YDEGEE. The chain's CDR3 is CASSFSLNTEAFF. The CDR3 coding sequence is TGTGCCAGCAGCTTTTCGCTGAACACTGAAGCTTTCTTT.

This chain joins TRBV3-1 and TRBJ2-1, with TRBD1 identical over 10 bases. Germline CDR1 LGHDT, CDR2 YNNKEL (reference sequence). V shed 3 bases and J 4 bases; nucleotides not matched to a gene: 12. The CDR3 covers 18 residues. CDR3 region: CASSHGLPDRGHYNEQFF. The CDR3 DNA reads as TGTGCCAGCAGCCATGGATTGCCAGACAGGGGGCATTACAATGAGCAGTTCTTC.

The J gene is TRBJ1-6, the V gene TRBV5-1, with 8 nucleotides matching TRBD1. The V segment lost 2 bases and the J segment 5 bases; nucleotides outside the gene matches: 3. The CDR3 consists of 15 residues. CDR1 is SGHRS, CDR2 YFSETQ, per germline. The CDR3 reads CASSLTGGNNSPLHF. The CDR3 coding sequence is TGCGCCAGCAGCTTAACAGGGGGAAATAATTCACCCCTCCACTTT. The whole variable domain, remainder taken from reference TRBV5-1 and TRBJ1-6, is KAGVTQTPRYLIKTRGQQVTLSCSPISGHRSVSWYQQTPGQGLQFLFEYFSETQRNKGNFPGRFSGRQFSNSRSEMNVSTLELGDSALYLCASSLTGGNNSPLHFGNGTRLTVT.

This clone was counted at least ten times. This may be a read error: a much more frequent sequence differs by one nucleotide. The DNA for the CDR3 is TGCAGTGCCACAGGCACTAGCGGGAGGACCGGGACCCAGTACTTC. Residues: CSATGTSGRTGTQYF. The gene calls are TRBV20-1 and TRBJ2-5; the match to TRBD2 covers 12 bases. This CDR3 has 15 amino acids. CDR1 is DFQATT and CDR2 is SNEGSKA in the germline V gene (reference sequence). Trimming cost V 6 bases and J 7 bases; bases outside gene matches: 12.

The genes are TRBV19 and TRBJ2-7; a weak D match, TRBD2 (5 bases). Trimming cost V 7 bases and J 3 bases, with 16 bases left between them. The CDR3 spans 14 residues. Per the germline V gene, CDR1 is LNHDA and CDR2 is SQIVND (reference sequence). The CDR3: CASIPTCGLYEQYV. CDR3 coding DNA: TGTGCCAGTATCCCTACGTGCGGGCTCTACGAGCAGTACGTC.

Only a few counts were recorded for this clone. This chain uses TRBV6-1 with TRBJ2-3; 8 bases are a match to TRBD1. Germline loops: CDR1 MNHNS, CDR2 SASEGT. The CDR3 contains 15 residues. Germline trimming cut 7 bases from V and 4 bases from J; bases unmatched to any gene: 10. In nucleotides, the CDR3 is TGTGCCAGCACCCACGCAGACAGGGGCTCAGATACGCAGTATTTT. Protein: CASTHADRGSDTQYF.

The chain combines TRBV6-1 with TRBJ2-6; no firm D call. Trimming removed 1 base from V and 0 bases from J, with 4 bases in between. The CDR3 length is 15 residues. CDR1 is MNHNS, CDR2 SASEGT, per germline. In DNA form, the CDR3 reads TGTGCCAGCAGTGAAGGGGTCTCTGGGGCCAACGTCCTGACTTTC. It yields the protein CASSEGVSGANVLTF.

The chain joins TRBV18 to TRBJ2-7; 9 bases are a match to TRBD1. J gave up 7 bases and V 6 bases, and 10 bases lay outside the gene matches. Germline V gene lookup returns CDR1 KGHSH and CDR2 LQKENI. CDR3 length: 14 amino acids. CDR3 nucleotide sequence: TGTGCCAGCTCGCCGGGACAGGGATTCGCAGAGCAGTACTTC. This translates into CASSPGQGFAEQYF.

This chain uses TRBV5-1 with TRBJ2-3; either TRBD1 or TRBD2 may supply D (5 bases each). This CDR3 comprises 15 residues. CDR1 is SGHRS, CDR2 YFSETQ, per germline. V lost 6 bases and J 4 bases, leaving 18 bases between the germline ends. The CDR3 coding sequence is TGCGCCAGCATGCCGGGACCTTTTGACTCAGATACGCAGTATTTT. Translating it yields CASMPGPFDSDTQYF.

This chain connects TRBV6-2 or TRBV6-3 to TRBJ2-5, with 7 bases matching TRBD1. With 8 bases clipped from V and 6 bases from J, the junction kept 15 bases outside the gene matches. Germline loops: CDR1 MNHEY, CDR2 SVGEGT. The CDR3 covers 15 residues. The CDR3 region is CASVGARGGGKTQYF. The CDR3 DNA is TGTGCCAGCGTTGGAGCCCGAGGGGGCGGCAAGACCCAGTACTTC.

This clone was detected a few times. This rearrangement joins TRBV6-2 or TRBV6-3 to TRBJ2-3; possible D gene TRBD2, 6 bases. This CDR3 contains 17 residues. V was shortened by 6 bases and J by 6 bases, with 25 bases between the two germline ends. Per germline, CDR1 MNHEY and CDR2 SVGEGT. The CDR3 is CASSTFLVAVGFDTQYF. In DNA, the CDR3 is TGTGCCAGCAGCACTTTTCTTGTAGCGGTGGGATTTGATACGCAGTATTTT.